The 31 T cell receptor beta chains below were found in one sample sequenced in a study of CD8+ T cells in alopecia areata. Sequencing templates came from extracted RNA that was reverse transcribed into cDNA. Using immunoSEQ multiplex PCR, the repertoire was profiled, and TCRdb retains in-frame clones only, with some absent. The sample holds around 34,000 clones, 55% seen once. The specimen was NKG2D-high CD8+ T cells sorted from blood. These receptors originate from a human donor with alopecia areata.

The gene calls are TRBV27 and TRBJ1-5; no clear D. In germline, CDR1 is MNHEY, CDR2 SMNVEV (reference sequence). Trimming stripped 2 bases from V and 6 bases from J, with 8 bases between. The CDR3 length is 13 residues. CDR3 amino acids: CASSLGWGQPQHF. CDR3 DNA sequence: TGTGCCAGCAGTTTAGGGTGGGGTCAGCCCCAGCATTTT.

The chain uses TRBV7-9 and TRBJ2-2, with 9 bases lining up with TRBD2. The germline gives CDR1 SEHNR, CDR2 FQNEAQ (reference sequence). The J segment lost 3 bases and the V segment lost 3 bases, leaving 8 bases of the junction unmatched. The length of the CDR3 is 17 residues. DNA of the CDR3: TGTGCCAGCAGCTTTCGTAGCGGGGGAGGCGACACCGGGGAGCTGTTTTTT. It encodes CASSFRSGGGDTGELFF.

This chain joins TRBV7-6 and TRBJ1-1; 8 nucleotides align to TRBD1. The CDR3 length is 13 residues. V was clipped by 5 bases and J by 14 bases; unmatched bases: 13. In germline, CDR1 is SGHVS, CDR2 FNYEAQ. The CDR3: CASSVDRAGYRFF. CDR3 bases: TGTGCCAGCAGCGTGGACAGGGCGGGATATAGGTTCTTT.

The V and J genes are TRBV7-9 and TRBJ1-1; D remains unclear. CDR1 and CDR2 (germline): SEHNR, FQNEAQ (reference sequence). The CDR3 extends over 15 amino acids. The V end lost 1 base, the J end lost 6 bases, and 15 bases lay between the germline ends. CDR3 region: CASSLGREGRAEAFF. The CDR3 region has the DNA TGTGCCAGCAGCTTAGGGAGAGAGGGAAGGGCTGAAGCTTTCTTT.

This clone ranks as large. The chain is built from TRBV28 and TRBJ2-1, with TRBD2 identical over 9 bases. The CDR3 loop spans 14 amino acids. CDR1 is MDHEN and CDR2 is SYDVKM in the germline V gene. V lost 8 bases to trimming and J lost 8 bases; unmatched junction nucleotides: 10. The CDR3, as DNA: TGTGCCAGCCGCCTAGCGGGATTTAATGATGAGCAGTTCTTC. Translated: CASRLAGFNDEQFF.

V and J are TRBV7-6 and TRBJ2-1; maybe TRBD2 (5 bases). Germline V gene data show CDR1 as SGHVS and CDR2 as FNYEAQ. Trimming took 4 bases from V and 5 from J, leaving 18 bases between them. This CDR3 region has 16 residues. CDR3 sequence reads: CASSSAHTGINNEQFF. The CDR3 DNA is TGTGCCAGCAGCTCCGCACACACCGGGATTAACAATGAGCAGTTCTTC.

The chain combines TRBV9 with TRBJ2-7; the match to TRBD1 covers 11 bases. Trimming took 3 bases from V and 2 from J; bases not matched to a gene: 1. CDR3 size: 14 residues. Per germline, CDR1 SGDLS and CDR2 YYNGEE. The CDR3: CASSEGQGAYEQYF. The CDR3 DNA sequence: TGTGCCAGCAGCGAGGGACAGGGGGCCTACGAGCAGTACTTC.

CDR3 bases: TGTGCCAGCAGCGTAGGGGCAGGGAGTGATCAGCCCCAGCATTTT. It specifies CASSVGAGSDQPQHF. This chain links TRBV9 with TRBJ1-5, with a possible D match to TRBD1 (5 bases). CDR1 is SGDLS, CDR2 YYNGEE, per germline. This CDR3 is 15 amino acids long. Trimming left V 0 bases short and J 5 bases short, with 12 bases between.

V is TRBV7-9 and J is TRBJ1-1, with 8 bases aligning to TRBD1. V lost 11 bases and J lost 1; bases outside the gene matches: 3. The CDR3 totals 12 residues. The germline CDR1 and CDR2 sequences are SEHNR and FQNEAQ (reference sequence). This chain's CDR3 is CAVDRGNTEAFF. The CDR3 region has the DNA TGTGCCGTTGACAGGGGGAACACTGAAGCTTTCTTT.

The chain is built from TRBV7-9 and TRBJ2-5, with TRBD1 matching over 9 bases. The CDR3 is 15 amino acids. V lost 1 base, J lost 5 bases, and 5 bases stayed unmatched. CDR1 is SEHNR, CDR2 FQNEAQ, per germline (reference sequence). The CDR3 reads CASSLVQGAMETQYF. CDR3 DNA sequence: TGTGCCAGCAGCTTAGTACAGGGGGCAATGGAGACCCAGTACTTC.

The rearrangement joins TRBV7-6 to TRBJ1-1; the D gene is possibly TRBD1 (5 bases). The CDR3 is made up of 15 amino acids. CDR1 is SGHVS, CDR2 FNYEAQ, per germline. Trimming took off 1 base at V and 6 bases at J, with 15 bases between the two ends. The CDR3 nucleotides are TGTGCCAGCAGCTTAGAACCTGGGGCGGTCGCTGAAGCTTTCTTT. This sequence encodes CASSLEPGAVAEAFF.

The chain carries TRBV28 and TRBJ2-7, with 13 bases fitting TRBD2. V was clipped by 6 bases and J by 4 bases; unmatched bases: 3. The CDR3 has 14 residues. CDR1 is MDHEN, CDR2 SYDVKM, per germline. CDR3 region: CASRGLAGMYEQYF. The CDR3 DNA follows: TGTGCCAGCAGGGGACTAGCGGGAATGTACGAGCAGTACTTC.

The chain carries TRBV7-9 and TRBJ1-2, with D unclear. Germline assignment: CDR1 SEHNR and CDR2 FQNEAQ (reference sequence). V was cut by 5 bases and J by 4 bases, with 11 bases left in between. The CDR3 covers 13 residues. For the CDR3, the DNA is TGTGCCAGCAGCCTCGACGGCCTCTATGGCTACACCTTC. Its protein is CASSLDGLYGYTF.

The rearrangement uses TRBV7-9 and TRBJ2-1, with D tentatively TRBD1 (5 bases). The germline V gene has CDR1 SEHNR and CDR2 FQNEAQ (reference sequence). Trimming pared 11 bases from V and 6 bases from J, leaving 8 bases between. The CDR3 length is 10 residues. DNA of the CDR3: TGTGCCTCCAGGGTCAATGAGCAGTTCTTC. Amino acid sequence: CASRVNEQFF.

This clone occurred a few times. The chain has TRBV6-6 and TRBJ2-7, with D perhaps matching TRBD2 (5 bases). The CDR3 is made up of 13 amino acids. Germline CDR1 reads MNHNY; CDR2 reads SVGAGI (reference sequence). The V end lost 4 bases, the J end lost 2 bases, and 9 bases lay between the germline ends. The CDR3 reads CASSSSLAYEQYF. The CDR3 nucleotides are TGTGCCAGCAGTTCCTCACTAGCCTACGAGCAGTACTTC.

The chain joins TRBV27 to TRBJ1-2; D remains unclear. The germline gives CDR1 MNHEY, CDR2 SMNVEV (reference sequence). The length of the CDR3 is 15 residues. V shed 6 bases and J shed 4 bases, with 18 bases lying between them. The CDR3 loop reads CASSDSAMRSYGYTF. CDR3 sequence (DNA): TGTGCCAGCAGCGATTCAGCGATGAGGAGCTATGGCTACACCTTC.

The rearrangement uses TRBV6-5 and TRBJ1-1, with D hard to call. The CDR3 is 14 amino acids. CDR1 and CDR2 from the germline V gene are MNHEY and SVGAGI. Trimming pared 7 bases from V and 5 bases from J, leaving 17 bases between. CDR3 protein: CASTKIGPGTEAFF. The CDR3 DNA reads TGTGCCAGCACGAAAATAGGGCCCGGGACTGAAGCTTTCTTT.

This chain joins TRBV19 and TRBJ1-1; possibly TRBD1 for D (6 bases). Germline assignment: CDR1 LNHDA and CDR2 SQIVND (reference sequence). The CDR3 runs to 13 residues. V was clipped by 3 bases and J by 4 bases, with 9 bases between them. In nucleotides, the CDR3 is TGTGCCAGTAGTATGGGGGACATCACTGAAGCTTTCTTT. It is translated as CASSMGDITEAFF. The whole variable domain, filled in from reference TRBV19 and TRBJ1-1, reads DGGITQSPKYLFRKEGQNVTLSCEQNLNHDAMYWYRQDPGQGLRLIYYSQIVNDFQKGDIAEGYSVSREKKESFPLTVTSAQKNPTAFYLCASSMGDITEAFFGQGTRLTVV.

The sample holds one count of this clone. CDR3 region: CSARSENYVSAFF. The DNA for the CDR3 is TGCAGCGCCCGCTCTGAAAACTACGTATCGGCTTTCTTT. The rearrangement joins TRBV29-1 to TRBJ1-1; D is ambiguous. V lost 7 bases, J lost 11 bases, and 23 bases lay in between. Germline assignment: CDR1 SQVTM and CDR2 ANQGSEA. The CDR3 runs 13 residues.

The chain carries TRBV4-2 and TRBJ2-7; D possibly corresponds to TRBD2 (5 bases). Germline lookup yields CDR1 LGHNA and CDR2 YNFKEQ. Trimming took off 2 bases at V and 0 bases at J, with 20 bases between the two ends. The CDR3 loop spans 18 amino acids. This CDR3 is CASSQLPQAAGLSYEQYF. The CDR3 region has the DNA TGTGCCAGCAGCCAACTTCCCCAAGCGGCAGGTCTCTCCTACGAGCAGTACTTC.

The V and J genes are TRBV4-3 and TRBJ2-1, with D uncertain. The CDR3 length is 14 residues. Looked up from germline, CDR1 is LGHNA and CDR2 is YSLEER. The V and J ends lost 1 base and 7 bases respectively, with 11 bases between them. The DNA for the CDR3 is TGCGCCAGCAGCCAAGTTGGTCACCCGAATGAGCAGTTCTTC. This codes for CASSQVGHPNEQFF.

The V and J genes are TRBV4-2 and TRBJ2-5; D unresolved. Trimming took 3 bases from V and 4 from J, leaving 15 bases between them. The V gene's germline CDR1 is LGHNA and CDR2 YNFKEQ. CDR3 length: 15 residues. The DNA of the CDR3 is TGTGCCAGCAGCCAGGAAGACTTGGGCCCAGAGACCCAGTACTTC. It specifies CASSQEDLGPETQYF.

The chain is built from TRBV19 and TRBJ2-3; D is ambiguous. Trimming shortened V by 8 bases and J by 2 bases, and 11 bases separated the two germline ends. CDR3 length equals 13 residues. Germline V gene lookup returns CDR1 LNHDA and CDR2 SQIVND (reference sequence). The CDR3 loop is CASSEQDTDTQYF. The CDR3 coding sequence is TGTGCCAGTTCTGAGCAAGACACAGATACGCAGTATTTT.

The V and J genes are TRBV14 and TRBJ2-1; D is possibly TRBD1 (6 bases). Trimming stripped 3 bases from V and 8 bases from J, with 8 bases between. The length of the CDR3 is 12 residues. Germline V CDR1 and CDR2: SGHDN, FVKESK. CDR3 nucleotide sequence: TGTGCCAGCAGCCACAGGGGCCATGAGCAGTTCTTC. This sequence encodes CASSHRGHEQFF.

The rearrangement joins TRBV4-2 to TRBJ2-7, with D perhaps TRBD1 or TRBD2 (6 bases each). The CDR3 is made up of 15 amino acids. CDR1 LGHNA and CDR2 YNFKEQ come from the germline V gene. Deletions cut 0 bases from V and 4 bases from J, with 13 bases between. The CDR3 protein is CASSQEMGGTYEQYF. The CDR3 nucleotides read TGTGCCAGCAGCCAAGAAATGGGGGGCACATACGAGCAGTACTTC.

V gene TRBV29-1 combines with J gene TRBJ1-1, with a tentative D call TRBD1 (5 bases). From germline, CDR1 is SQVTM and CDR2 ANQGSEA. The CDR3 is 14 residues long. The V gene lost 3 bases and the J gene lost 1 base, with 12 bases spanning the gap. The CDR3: CSVEGGYPNTEAFF. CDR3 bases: TGCAGCGTTGAGGGGGGGTATCCGAACACTGAAGCTTTCTTT.

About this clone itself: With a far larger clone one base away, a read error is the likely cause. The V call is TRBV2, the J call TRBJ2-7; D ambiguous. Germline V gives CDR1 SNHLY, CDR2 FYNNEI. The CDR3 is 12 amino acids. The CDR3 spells CANSEEAPEQYF. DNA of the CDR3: TGTGCCAACAGTGAAGAGGCCCCCGAGCAGTACTTC.

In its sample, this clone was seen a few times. The CDR3 loop reads CASSFHRGRSYGYTF. In DNA form, the CDR3 reads TGTGCCAGCAGTTTCCACAGGGGGCGCAGCTATGGCTACACCTTC. J is TRBJ1-2 and V is TRBV27, with 9 bases aligning to TRBD1. V gave up 3 bases and J gave up 4 bases; unmatched junction bases: 6. From germline, CDR1 is MNHEY and CDR2 SMNVEV (reference sequence). This CDR3 region has 15 residues.

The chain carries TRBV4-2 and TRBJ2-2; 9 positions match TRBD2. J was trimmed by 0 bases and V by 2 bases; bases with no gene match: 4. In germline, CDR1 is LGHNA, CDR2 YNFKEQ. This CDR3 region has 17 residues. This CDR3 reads CASSQWRGGSNTGELFF. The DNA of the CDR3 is TGTGCCAGCAGCCAATGGCGGGGGGGTTCGAACACCGGGGAGCTGTTTTTT.

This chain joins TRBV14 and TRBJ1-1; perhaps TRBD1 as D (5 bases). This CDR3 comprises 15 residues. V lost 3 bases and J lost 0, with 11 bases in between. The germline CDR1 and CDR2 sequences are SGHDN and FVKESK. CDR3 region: CASSQEGALNTEAFF. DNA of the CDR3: TGTGCCAGCAGCCAGGAAGGGGCATTGAACACTGAAGCTTTCTTT. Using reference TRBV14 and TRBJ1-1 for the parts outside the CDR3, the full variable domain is EAGVTQFPSHSVIEKGQTVTLRCDPISGHDNLYWYRRVMGKEIKFLLHFVKESKQDESGMPNNRFLAERTGGTYSTLKVQPAELEDSGVYFCASSQEGALNTEAFFGQGTRLTVV.

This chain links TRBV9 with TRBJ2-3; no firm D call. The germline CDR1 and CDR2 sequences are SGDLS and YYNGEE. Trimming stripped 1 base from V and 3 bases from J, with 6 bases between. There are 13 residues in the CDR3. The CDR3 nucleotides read TGTGCCAGCAGCGTATTCGGGACAGATACGCAGTATTTT. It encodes CASSVFGTDTQYF.